These T cell receptor beta chains were read from a single sample in a study of response to subunit inactivated influenza vaccine. One entry per CDR3 protein, called by TCRdb with MiXCR from the RT-PCR reads. The sample consists of around 570,000 distinct CDR3 sequences, approximately 11% of them appearing once. This same sample was also part of a study on T cells expressing NK-cell markers.

The specimen was PBMCs from blood, collected on the day of vaccination. These receptors were collected from a middle-aged man who received an inactivated influenza vaccine. CDR3s include the opening cysteine and the closing phenylalanine or tryptophan. The D gene is left open where the match is weak. Size is omitted from some rows. Given values are once, few, many or a class for expanded clones.

size,V,J,D,CDR3,DNA
few,TRBV30,TRBJ2-3,-,CAWSVPSTDTQYF,TGTGCCTGGAGTGTACCTAGCACAGATACGCAGTATTTT
many,TRBV12-3/TRBV12-4,TRBJ2-1,TRBD2,CASSRPSGRSHEQFF,TGTGCCAGCAGTCGTCCTAGCGGGAGGTCCCATGAGCAGTTCTTC
-,TRBV20-1,TRBJ2-5,-,CSASELVYIETQYF,TGCAGTGCTAGTGAGCTAGTTTATATCGAGACCCAGTACTTC
few,TRBV30,TRBJ2-2,TRBD1,CAWSRGPGELFF,TGTGCCTGGAGCAGGGGGCCGGGGGAGCTGTTTTTT
few,TRBV10-3,TRBJ1-1,-,CAISESEQLNTEAFF,TGTGCCATCAGTGAGTCTGAACAGCTGAACACTGAAGCTTTCTTT
few,TRBV29-1,TRBJ1-1,-,CSVESRVGTEAFF,TGCAGCGTTGAAAGCAGGGTCGGCACTGAAGCTTTCTTT
-,TRBV20-1,TRBJ2-5,-,CSAAPAGETQYF,TGCAGTGCTGCCCCCGCGGGAGAGACCCAGTACTTC
many,TRBV12-3/TRBV12-4,TRBJ2-7,TRBD1,CASSFGDSSYEQYF,TGTGCCAGCAGTTTCGGGGACAGCTCCTACGAGCAGTACTTC
few,TRBV6-2/TRBV6-3,TRBJ2-3,-,CAGSPDDRPTDTQYF,TGTGCCGGTTCTCCCGACGACAGACCCACAGATACGCAGTATTTT
few,TRBV18,TRBJ2-7,TRBD1,CASSPRDRVSYEQYF,TGTGCCAGCTCACCACGGGACAGGGTCTCCTACGAGCAGTACTTC
few,TRBV15,TRBJ2-7,-,CATVICHEQYF,TGTGCCACCGTGATTTGCCACGAGCAGTACTTC
-,TRBV11-2,TRBJ1-1,-,CASSVGASYKAFF,TGTGCCAGCAGCGTAGGGGCTAGTTACAAAGCTTTCTTT
-,TRBV29-1,TRBJ2-6,-,CSVDDNSGANVLTF,TGCAGCGTTGACGACAACTCTGGGGCCAACGTCCTGACTTTC
few,TRBV9,TRBJ1-2,-,CASSVGEGRGGYTF,TGTGCCAGCAGCGTAGGGGAAGGCAGAGGTGGCTACACCTTC
-,TRBV2,TRBJ1-5,-,CASRGPGSNQPQHF,TGTGCCAGCAGGGGGCCGGGTAGCAATCAGCCCCAGCATTTT
-,TRBV30,TRBJ1-6,-,CAWSVSSSYNSPLHF,TGTGCCTGGAGTGTGTCAAGCTCCTATAATTCACCCCTCCACTTT
many,TRBV29-1,TRBJ2-5,-,CSVARVDRQETQYF,TGCAGCGTGGCCCGCGTGGATAGACAAGAGACCCAGTACTTC
many,TRBV4-3,TRBJ1-5,-,CASSQEWEGKRGNQPQHF,TGCGCCAGCAGCCAAGAGTGGGAGGGAAAGAGAGGCAATCAGCCCCAGCATTTT
-,TRBV10-3,TRBJ2-1,-,CAISDGSGPKSSYNEQFF,TGTGCCATCAGCGACGGGAGTGGCCCAAAGAGCTCCTACAATGAGCAGTTCTTC
few,TRBV28,TRBJ2-1,-,CASSLLQGRYNEQFF,TGTGCCAGCAGTTTATTGCAGGGCCGGTACAATGAGCAGTTCTTC
-,TRBV6-5,TRBJ1-5,-,CASRRPNQPQHF,TGTGCCAGCAGGAGACCCAATCAGCCCCAGCATTTT
-,TRBV20-1,TRBJ2-7,-,CSARDRASRYEQYF,TGCAGTGCTAGAGATAGGGCTAGCCGCTACGAGCAGTACTTC
many,TRBV5-1,TRBJ2-5,-,CASSLAEGIQETQYF,TGCGCCAGCAGCTTGGCCGAAGGGATCCAAGAGACCCAGTACTTC
few,TRBV18,TRBJ2-7,TRBD1,CASSPRQGFGWQYF,TGTGCCAGCTCACCTCGACAGGGGTTCGGTTGGCAGTACTTC
-,TRBV12-3/TRBV12-4,TRBJ2-7,-,CASSFYTAGPYEQYF,TGTGCCAGCAGTTTTTATACAGCGGGCCCCTACGAGCAGTACTTC
few,TRBV13,TRBJ2-2,-,CASSLGPAGTYTGELFF,TGTGCCAGCAGCTTAGGTCCGGCGGGGACTTACACCGGGGAGCTGTTTTTT
few,TRBV7-2,TRBJ1-4,-,CASSPSRTNEKLFF,TGTGCCAGCAGCCCTAGTCGAACTAATGAAAAACTGTTTTTT
few,TRBV7-2,TRBJ2-7,TRBD2,CASSFSSGRSEQYF,TGTGCCAGCAGCTTCTCTAGCGGGAGAAGCGAGCAGTACTTC
-,TRBV6-1,TRBJ2-1,TRBD1,CASRSGQGVISYNEQFF,TGTGCCAGCAGATCGGGACAGGGGGTTATCTCCTACAATGAGCAGTTCTTC